This is a list of T cell receptor beta chains from one sample in a study of blood T cell repertoires in COVID-19. The data were produced by immunoSEQ multiplex PCR, yet TCRdb's version contains in-frame clones alone and is incomplete. The table includes 150,000 or so clones, roughly 88% detected once. Sequenced: peripheral blood. The source of these receptors is a woman between 45 and 60 years old with acute or convalescent COVID-19. Both conserved end residues are part of each CDR3. A D gene is named only where the DNA matches it firmly. Some rows have no size entry. The others give once, few or many, or a class for an expanded clone.

length,J,size,D,V,CDR3,DNA
17,TRBJ2-6,.,.,TRBV19,CASVGSKPFSGANVLTF,TGTGCCAGTGTGGGCAGCAAACCGTTCTCTGGGGCCAACGTCCTGACTTTC
15,TRBJ1-3,.,.,TRBV4-3,CASSQGSSSGNTIYF,TGCGCCAGCAGCCAAGGTTCCAGCTCTGGAAACACCATATATTTT
17,TRBJ1-5,.,.,TRBV2,CASSEQGQGSPNQPQHF,TGTGCCAGCAGTGAACAGGGTCAGGGGAGCCCCAATCAGCCCCAGCATTTT
11,TRBJ2-4,.,.,TRBV20-1,CSAKQRDIQYF,TGCAGTGCTAAACAGAGGGACATTCAGTACTTC
16,TRBJ2-1,.,TRBD2,TRBV5-1,CASSLHPGLAGAEQFF,TGCGCCAGCAGCTTGCACCCGGGACTAGCGGGGGCTGAGCAGTTCTTC
16,TRBJ1-6,.,TRBD1,TRBV28,CASSPPGQSFNSPLHF,TGTGCCAGCAGTCCCCCGGGACAGAGTTTTAATTCACCCCTCCACTTT
14,TRBJ2-7,.,.,TRBV28,CASSPKRRGYEQYF,TGTGCCAGCAGTCCCAAGCGGAGGGGTTACGAGCAGTACTTC
14,TRBJ2-1,.,.,TRBV5-1,CASSPTTAYNEQFF,TGCGCCAGCAGCCCCACGACAGCCTACAATGAGCAGTTCTTC
14,TRBJ1-1,few,TRBD1,TRBV2,CASRRDRLNTEAFF,TGTGCCAGCAGGAGGGACAGATTGAACACTGAAGCTTTCTTT
15,TRBJ1-5,few,TRBD1,TRBV19,CASSIKGAGPQPQHF,TGTGCCAGTAGTATAAAGGGGGCCGGACCTCAGCCCCAGCATTTT